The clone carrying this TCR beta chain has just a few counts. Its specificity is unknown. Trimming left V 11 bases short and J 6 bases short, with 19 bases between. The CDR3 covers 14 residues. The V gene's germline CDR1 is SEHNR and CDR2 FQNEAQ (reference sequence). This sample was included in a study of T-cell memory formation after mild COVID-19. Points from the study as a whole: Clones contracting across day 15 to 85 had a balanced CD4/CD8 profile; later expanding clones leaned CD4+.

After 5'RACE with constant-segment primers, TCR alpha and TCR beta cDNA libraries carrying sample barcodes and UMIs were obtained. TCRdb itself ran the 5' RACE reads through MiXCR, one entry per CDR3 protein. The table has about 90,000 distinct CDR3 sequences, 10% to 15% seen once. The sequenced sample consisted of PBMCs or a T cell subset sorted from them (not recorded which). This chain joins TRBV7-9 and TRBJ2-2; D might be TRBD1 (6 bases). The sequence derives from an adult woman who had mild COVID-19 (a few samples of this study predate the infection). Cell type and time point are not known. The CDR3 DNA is TGTGCCTCCGAACCCCGAGGGGGACCCGGGGAGCTGTTTTTT. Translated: CASEPRGGPGELFF.